The 15 T cell receptor beta chains listed next were all sequenced from one sample in a study of cytotoxic CD8 clonotypes in ibrutinib-treated CLL. Produced via immunoSEQ multiplex PCR; TCRdb's table is partial and in-frame only. In the table there are under 150,000 clones, 75% to 85% of which are singletons. Material: PBMCs, obtained after 36 months of ibrutinib treatment. Receptors were obtained from a human donor with chronic lymphocytic leukemia.

This chain joins TRBV19 and TRBJ2-2; D is possibly TRBD2 (5 bases). CDR1 is LNHDA, CDR2 SQIVND, per germline (reference sequence). Trimming shortened V by 2 bases and J by 8 bases, and 21 bases separated the two germline ends. The CDR3 is made up of 17 amino acids. CDR3 nucleotide sequence: TGTGCCAGTAGTATATTGTTCGACAAGGCTTGGACTGGGGAGCTGTTTTTT. Amino acids: CASSILFDKAWTGELFF.

The chain recombines TRBV29-1 with TRBJ2-3, with D maybe TRBD1 (6 bases). CDR3 length: 13 amino acids. V was pared by 7 bases and J by 1 base, with 12 bases between. CDR1 and CDR2 (germline): SQVTM, ANQGSEA. CDR3 in DNA: TGCAGCGCAAGGGGGTTGGGCACAGATACGCAGTATTTT. Translation: CSARGLGTDTQYF.

The V call is TRBV7-9, the J call TRBJ1-4, with D maybe TRBD1 (6 bases). The V and J ends lost 5 bases and 8 bases respectively, with 21 bases between them. This CDR3 is built from 16 residues. Germline values: CDR1 SEHNR, CDR2 FQNEAQ (reference sequence). CDR3 nucleotides: TGTGCCAGCAGCCTCGCCGGGTGGGGGGCCCGAGAAAAACTGTTTTTT. This codes for CASSLAGWGAREKLFF.

The rearrangement uses TRBV7-2 and TRBJ1-2, with 12 nucleotides matching TRBD1. V shed 5 bases and J 7 bases; nucleotides not matched to a gene: 8. The CDR3 extends over 15 amino acids. The germline V gene has CDR1 SGHTA and CDR2 FQGNSA. The CDR3 DNA sequence: TGTGCCAGCAGCGTCCGGGACAGGGGGCGGCCTGGCTACACCTTC. It is translated as CASSVRDRGRPGYTF.

The genes are TRBV2 and TRBJ1-6, with D uncertain. The CDR3 is 14 amino acids. Germline values: CDR1 SNHLY, CDR2 FYNNEI. Trimming took off 9 bases at V and 3 bases at J, with 12 bases between the two ends. CDR3 loop: CARNVGNYNSPLHF. For the CDR3, the DNA is TGTGCCAGGAATGTAGGGAACTATAATTCACCCCTCCACTTT.

The chain employs TRBV4-1 and TRBJ2-5, with D tentatively TRBD1 (5 bases). The CDR3 covers 14 residues. The germline V and J ends were trimmed by 4 bases and 5 bases, with 14 bases remaining between them. Germline assignment: CDR1 MGHRA and CDR2 YSYEKL. CDR3 residues: CASSRAGYFETQYF. The CDR3 DNA reads TGCGCCAGCAGCCGAGCAGGGTATTTCGAGACCCAGTACTTC.

The chain recombines TRBV7-9 with TRBJ2-7, with D possibly TRBD2 on 5 matching bases. The CDR3 has 13 amino acids. The germline gives CDR1 SEHNR, CDR2 FQNEAQ (reference sequence). Trimming removed 1 base at V and 4 bases at J, with 8 bases between. CDR3 region: CASSLEWEYEQYF. CDR3 bases: TGTGCCAGCAGCTTAGAGTGGGAGTACGAGCAGTACTTC. Using reference TRBV7-9 and TRBJ2-7 for the parts outside the CDR3, the full variable domain is DTGVSQNPRHKITKRGQNVTFRCDPISEHNRLYWYRQTLGQGPEFLTYFQNEAQLEKSRLLSDRFSAERPKGSFSTLEIQRTEQGDSAMYLCASSLEWEYEQYFGPGTRLTVT.

The chain carries TRBV19 and TRBJ2-2, with D unresolved. The germline gives CDR1 LNHDA, CDR2 SQIVND (reference sequence). CDR3 length: 12 residues. V gave up 3 bases and J gave up 5 bases, with 4 bases separating them. The CDR3 region has the DNA TGTGCCAGTAGTATGGGTACCGGGGAGCTGTTTTTT. Protein: CASSMGTGELFF.

The chain couples TRBV12-5 to TRBJ2-7; tentatively, D is TRBD2 (5 bases). Germline assignment: CDR1 LGHNT and CDR2 FRNRAP. The CDR3 loop spans 12 amino acids. Trimming stripped 1 base from V and 10 bases from J, with 11 bases between. CDR3 coding DNA: TGTGCTAGTGGTTTGGGGACTCGCCGTCAGTACTTC. It yields the protein CASGLGTRRQYF.

The CDR3 is CASSTRTGAYNSPLHF. The CDR3 nucleotides read TGTGCCAGTAGTACGAGGACAGGGGCTTATAATTCACCCCTCCACTTT. The chain recombines TRBV19 with TRBJ1-6; 9 bases are shared with TRBD1. The CDR3 has 16 residues. Germline trimming cut 4 bases from V and 4 bases from J; bases unmatched to any gene: 5. Germline V gene sequence: CDR1 LNHDA, CDR2 SQIVND (reference sequence).

The chain carries TRBV25-1 and TRBJ2-6, with D possibly matching TRBD2 (6 bases). Deletions cut 5 bases from V and 7 bases from J, with 18 bases between. Germline CDR1 is MGHDK and CDR2 is SYGVNS. The CDR3 is made up of 16 amino acids. Written as DNA, the CDR3 is TGTGCCAGCAGTTCCACCGGGAGCCTCCGAGCCAACGTCCTGACTTTC. Protein: CASSSTGSLRANVLTF.

The chain couples TRBV18 to TRBJ2-4; 9 nucleotides match TRBD2. The CDR3 has 18 amino acids. The germline gives CDR1 KGHSH, CDR2 LQKENI. The V gene end was trimmed by 0 bases and the J gene end by 0 bases; junction bases not matched to a gene: 6. Written as DNA, the CDR3 is TGTGCCAGCTCACCACCGCTAGCGGGGCCGCTAGCCAAAAACATTCAGTACTTC. Amino acid sequence: CASSPPLAGPLAKNIQYF. Using reference TRBV18 and TRBJ2-4 for the parts outside the CDR3, the full variable domain is NAGVMQNPRHLVRRRGQEARLRCSPMKGHSHVYWYRQLPEEGLKFMVYLQKENIIDESGMPKERFSAEFPKEGPSILRIQQVVRGDSAAYFCASSPPLAGPLAKNIQYFGAGTRLSVL.

This clone was picked up one time. V gene TRBV29-1 combines with J gene TRBJ1-2; TRBD1 might be the D (5 bases). Germline V gives CDR1 SQVTM, CDR2 ANQGSEA. Trimming took 7 bases from V and 4 from J, leaving 10 bases between them. The CDR3 sequence is 11 residues long. The CDR3 here is CSATGAYGYTF. In DNA, the CDR3 is TGCAGCGCCACCGGGGCCTATGGCTACACCTTC.

This chain uses TRBV19 with TRBJ1-5, with TRBD1 identical over 9 bases. This CDR3 region has 17 residues. The V gene's germline CDR1 is LNHDA and CDR2 SQIVND (reference sequence). J was trimmed by 2 bases and V by 3 bases; bases with no gene match: 8. The CDR3: CASSMDRGRWGNQPQHF. The CDR3 coding sequence is TGTGCCAGTAGTATGGACAGGGGTCGTTGGGGCAATCAGCCCCAGCATTTT.

The CDR3 DNA reads as TGTGCCAGCAGGCTGGACCGGGGGGCTGGAAACACCATATATTTT. This translates into CASRLDRGAGNTIYF. This chain uses TRBV28 with TRBJ1-3, with D perhaps matching TRBD1 (5 bases). Germline V lookup: CDR1 MDHEN, CDR2 SYDVKM. The CDR3 consists of 15 residues. The V gene lost 6 bases and the J gene lost 2 bases, with 14 bases spanning the gap.